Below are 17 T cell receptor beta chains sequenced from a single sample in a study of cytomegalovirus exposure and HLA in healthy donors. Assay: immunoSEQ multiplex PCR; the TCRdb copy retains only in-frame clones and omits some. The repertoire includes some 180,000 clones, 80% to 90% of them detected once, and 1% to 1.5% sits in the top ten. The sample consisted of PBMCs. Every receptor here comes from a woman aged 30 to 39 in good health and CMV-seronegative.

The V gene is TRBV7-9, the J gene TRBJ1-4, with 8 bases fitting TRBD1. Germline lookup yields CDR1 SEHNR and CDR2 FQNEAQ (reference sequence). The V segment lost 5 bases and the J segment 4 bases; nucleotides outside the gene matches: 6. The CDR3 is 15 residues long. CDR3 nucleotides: TGTGCCAGCAGCATCCGGACAGGGATTAATGAAAAACTGTTTTTT. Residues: CASSIRTGINEKLFF. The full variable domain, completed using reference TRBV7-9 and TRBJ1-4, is DTGVSQNPRHKITKRGQNVTFRCDPISEHNRLYWYRQTLGQGPEFLTYFQNEAQLEKSRLLSDRFSAERPKGSFSTLEIQRTEQGDSAMYLCASSIRTGINEKLFFGSGTQLSVL.

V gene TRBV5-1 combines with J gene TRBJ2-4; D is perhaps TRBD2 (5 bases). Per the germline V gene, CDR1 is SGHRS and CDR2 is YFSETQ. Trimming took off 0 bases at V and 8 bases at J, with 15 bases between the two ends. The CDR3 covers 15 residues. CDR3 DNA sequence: TGCGCCAGCAGCTTGGGGGCCTCTACCGGGGACATTCAGTACTTC. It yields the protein CASSLGASTGDIQYF.

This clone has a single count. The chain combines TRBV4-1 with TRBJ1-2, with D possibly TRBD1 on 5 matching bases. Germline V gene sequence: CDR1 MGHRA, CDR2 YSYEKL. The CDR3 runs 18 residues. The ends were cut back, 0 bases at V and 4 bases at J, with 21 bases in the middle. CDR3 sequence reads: CASSQDRPSGGSGYGYTF. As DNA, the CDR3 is TGCGCCAGCAGCCAAGATCGGCCCTCGGGGGGATCAGGCTATGGCTACACCTTC.

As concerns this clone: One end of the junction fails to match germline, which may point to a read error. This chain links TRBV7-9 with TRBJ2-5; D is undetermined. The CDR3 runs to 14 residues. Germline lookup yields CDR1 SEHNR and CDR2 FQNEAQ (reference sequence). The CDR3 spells CASSLGSPQGTQYF. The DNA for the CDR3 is TGTGCCAGCAGCTTAGGGAGTCCACAAGGGACCCAGTACTTC.

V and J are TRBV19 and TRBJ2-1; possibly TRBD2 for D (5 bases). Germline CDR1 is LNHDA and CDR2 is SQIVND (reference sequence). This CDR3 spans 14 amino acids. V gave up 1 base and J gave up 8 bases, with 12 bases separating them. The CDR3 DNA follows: TGTGCCAGTAGTATAGTCGGCGGGCCGGATGAGCAGTTCTTC. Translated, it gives CASSIVGGPDEQFF.

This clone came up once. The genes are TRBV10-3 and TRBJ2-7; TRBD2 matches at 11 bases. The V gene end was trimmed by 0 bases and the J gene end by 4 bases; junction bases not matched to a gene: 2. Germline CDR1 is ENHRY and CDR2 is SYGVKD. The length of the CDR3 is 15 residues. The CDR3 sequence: CAISESTSGAYEQYF. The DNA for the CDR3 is TGTGCCATCAGTGAGTCGACTAGCGGGGCGTACGAGCAGTACTTC.

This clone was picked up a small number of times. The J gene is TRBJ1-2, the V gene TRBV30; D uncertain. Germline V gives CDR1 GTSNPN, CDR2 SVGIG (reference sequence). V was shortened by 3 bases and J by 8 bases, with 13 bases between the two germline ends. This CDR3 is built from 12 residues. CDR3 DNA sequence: TGTGCCTGGAGAAAGGGTGGCGGGGGCTACACCTTC. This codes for CAWRKGGGGYTF.

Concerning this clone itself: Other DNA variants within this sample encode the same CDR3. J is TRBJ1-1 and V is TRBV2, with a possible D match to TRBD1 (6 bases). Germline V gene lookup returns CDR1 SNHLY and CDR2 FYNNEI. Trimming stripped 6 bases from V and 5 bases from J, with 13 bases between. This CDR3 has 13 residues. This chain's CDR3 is CASSQQGGTEAFF. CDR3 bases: TGTGCCAGCAGCCAACAGGGAGGGACTGAAGCTTTCTTT.

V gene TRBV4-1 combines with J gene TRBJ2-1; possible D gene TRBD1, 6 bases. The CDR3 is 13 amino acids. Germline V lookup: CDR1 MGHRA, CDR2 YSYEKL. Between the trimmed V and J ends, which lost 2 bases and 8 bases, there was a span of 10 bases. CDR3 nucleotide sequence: TGCGCCAGCAGCCAAAACAGGGTTGATGAGCAGTTCTTC. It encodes CASSQNRVDEQFF.

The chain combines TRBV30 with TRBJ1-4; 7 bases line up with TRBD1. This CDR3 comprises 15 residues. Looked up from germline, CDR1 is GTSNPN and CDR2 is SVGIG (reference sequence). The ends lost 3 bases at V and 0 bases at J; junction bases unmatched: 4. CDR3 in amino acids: CAWSLDRATNEKLFF. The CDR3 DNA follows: TGTGCCTGGAGCCTAGACAGGGCAACTAATGAAAAACTGTTTTTT.

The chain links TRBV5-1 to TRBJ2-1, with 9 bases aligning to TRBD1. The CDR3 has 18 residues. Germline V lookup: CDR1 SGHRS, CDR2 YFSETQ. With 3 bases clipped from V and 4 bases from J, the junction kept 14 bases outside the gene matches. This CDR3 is CASSSGPGQGLTYNEQFF. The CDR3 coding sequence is TGCGCCAGCAGCTCGGGCCCGGGACAGGGATTAACTTACAATGAGCAGTTCTTC.

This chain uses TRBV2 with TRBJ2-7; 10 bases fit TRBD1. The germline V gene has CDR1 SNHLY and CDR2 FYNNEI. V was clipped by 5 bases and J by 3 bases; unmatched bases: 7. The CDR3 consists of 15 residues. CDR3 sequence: CASSNERTGGYEQYF. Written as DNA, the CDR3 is TGTGCCAGCAGTAACGAAAGGACAGGGGGCTACGAGCAGTACTTC. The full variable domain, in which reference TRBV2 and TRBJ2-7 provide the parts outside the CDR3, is EPEVTQTPSHQVTQMGQEVILRCVPISNHLYFYWYRQILGQKVEFLVSFYNNEISEKSEIFDDQFSVERPDGSNFTLKIRSTKLEDSAMYFCASSNERTGGYEQYFGPGTRLTVT.

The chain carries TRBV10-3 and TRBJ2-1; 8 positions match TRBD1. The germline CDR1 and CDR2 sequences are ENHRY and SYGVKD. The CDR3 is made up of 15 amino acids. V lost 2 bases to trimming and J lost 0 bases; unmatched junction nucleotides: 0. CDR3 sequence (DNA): TGTGCCATCAGTGAGACAGGGGGCTCCTACAATGAGCAGTTCTTC. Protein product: CAISETGGSYNEQFF.

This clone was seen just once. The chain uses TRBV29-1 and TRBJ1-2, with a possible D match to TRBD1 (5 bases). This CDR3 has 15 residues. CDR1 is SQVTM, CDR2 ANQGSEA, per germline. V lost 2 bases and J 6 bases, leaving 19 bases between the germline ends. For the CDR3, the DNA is TGCAGCGTTGAATCATTCGGGGGAGGGGAGAATGGCTACACCTTC. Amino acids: CSVESFGGGENGYTF.

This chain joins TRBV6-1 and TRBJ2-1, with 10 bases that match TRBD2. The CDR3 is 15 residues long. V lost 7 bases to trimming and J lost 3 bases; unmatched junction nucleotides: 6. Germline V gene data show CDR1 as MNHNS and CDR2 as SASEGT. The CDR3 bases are TGTGCCAGCAAGATAGCGGGAGGAGTCTACAATGAGCAGTTCTTC. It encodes CASKIAGGVYNEQFF.

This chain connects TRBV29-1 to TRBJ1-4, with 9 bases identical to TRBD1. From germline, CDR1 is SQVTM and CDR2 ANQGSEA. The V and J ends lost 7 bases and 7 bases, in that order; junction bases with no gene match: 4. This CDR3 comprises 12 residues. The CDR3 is CSAGTGREKLFF. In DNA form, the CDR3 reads TGCAGCGCGGGGACAGGGCGTGAAAAACTGTTTTTT.

CDR3 in amino acids: CASSLAGQAGYGYTF. The CDR3 region has the DNA TGTGCCAGCAGCTTGGCAGGACAGGCGGGCTATGGCTACACCTTC. The rearrangement uses TRBV5-8 and TRBJ1-2; 7 positions match TRBD1. The CDR3 is 15 amino acids. V trimming: 0 bases; J trimming: 4 bases; junction bases outside the gene matches: 6. Germline V gene lookup returns CDR1 SGHTS and CDR2 YDEGEE.